This T cell receptor (beta chain) originates from a study of blood T cells in healthy people across ages. From germline, CDR1 is MNHEY and CDR2 SVGEGT. The CDR3 has 14 residues. The second PCR ran roughly 6 to 11 cycles with a sample-barcoded 5' primer and J-beta primers. TCRdb re-called the 5' RACE reads through MiXCR, storing one row per CDR3 protein. Here the sample spans 730,000 or so distinct CDR3 sequences, 40% to 45% being singletons. With respect to this clonotype: A junction boundary mismatches the germline segment, possibly from a read error.

The study isolated at least 6 million PBMCs from each sample. Extractions gave at least 5.5 micrograms of total RNA per sample. This sequence joins TRBV6-2 or TRBV6-3 and TRBJ2-7; D might be TRBD1 (5 bases). The sequenced material came from blood. This sequence was found in a man older than 75 in good health. This chain's CDR3 is CASRYLGASYEQYF. CDR3 nucleotide sequence: TGTGCCAGCAGGTACTTAGGGGCCAGCTACGAGCAGTACTTC.